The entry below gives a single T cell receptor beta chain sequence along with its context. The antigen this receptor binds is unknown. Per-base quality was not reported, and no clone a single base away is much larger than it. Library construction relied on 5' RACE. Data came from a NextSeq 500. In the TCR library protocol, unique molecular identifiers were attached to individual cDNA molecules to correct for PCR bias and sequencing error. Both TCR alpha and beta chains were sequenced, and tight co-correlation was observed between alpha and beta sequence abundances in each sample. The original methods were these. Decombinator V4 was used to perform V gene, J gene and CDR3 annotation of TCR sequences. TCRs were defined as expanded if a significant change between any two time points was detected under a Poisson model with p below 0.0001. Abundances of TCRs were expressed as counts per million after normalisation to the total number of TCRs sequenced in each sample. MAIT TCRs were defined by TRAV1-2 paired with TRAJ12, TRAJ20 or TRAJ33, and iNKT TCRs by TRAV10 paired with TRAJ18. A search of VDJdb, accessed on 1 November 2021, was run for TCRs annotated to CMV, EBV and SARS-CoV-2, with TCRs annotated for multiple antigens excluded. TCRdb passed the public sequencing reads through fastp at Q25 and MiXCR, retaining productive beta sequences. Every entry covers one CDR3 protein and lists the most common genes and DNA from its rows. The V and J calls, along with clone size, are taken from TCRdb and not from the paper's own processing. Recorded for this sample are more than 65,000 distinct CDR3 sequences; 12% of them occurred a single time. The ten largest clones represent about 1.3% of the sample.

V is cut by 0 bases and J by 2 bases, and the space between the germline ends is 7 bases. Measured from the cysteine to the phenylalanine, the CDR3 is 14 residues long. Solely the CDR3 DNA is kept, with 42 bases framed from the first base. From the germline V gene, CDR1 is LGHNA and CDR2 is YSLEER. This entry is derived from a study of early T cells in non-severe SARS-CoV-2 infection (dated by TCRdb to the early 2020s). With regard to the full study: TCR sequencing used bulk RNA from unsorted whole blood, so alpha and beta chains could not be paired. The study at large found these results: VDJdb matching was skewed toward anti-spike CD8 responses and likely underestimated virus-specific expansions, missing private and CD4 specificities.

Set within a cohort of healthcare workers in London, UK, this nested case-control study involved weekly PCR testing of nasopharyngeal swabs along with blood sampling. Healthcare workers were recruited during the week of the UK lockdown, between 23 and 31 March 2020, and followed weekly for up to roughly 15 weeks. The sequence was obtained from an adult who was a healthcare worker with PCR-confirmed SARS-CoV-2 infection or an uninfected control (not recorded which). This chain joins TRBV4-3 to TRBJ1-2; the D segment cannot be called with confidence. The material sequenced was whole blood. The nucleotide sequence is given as TGCGCCAGCAGCCAAGACCGGGGAAACTATGGCTACACCTTC. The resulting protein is CASSQDRGNYGYTF.